These 26 T cell receptor beta chains were sequenced from one sample in a study of cytomegalovirus exposure and HLA in healthy donors. Using immunoSEQ multiplex PCR, the repertoire was profiled, and TCRdb retains in-frame clones only, with some absent. The table includes roughly 100,000 clones, 85% detected once. Sequencing was done on a sample of PBMCs. Receptors were obtained from a man aged 18-30 years in good health and CMV-seropositive.

This clone was observed a few times. V gene TRBV7-8 combines with J gene TRBJ2-7; 13 bases line up with TRBD2. V trimming: 5 bases; J trimming: 0 bases; junction bases outside the gene matches: 4. This CDR3 region has 16 residues. Germline V CDR1 and CDR2: SGHVS, FQNEAQ. The chain's CDR3 is CASSPGLAGSSYEQYV. DNA for the CDR3: TGTGCCAGCAGCCCGGGACTAGCGGGGAGCTCCTACGAGCAGTACGTC.

This clone has just a few counts. The V gene is TRBV6-4, the J gene TRBJ1-5; 7 bases are shared with TRBD1. The CDR3 consists of 15 residues. Per germline, CDR1 MRHNA and CDR2 SNTAGT. Unmatched junction bases numbered 8, after V lost 3 bases and J lost 6 bases. CDR3 DNA: TGTGCCAGCAGTGAAGAAGCGGCAGGGGGTCAGCCCCAGCATTTT. Encoded protein: CASSEEAAGGQPQHF.

The chain carries TRBV19 and TRBJ2-2; the D gene is possibly TRBD2 (6 bases). This CDR3 comprises 15 residues. CDR1 and CDR2 (germline): LNHDA, SQIVND (reference sequence). The V end lost 7 bases, the J end lost 2 bases, and 14 bases lay between the germline ends. The CDR3 region is CASNLQGLNTGELFF. The DNA for the CDR3 is TGTGCCAGTAACCTCCAGGGACTCAACACCGGGGAGCTGTTTTTT.

V is TRBV6-5 and J is TRBJ2-7; TRBD1 might be the D (6 bases). CDR3 length equals 14 residues. Germline CDR1 MNHEY, CDR2 SVGAGI. The V end was cut by 5 bases, the J end by 0 bases, with 11 bases between. As DNA, the CDR3 is TGTGCCAGCAGTAAACGGGACAACTCCTACGAGCAGTACTTC. Encoded protein: CASSKRDNSYEQYF.

The genes are TRBV4-1 and TRBJ2-2; 10 bases match TRBD2. Germline V gene data show CDR1 as MGHRA and CDR2 as YSYEKL. The CDR3 loop spans 17 amino acids. Trimming cost V 1 base and J 4 bases; bases outside gene matches: 6. CDR3 nucleotide sequence: TGCGCCAGCAGCCAAGGGATGACTAGCGGGTTCACCGGGGAGCTGTTTTTT. Encoded protein: CASSQGMTSGFTGELFF.

This clone was recorded only once. The gene calls are TRBV7-2 and TRBJ2-7, with a possible D match to TRBD2 (6 bases). Trimming removed 8 bases from V and 1 base from J, with 9 bases in between. The CDR3 totals 12 residues. The germline gives CDR1 SGHTA, CDR2 FQGNSA. The CDR3 loop reads CASRRDSYEQYF. As DNA, the CDR3 is TGTGCCAGCCGGCGGGATTCCTACGAGCAGTACTTC.

The chain carries TRBV6-1 and TRBJ1-5; TRBD1 matches at 10 bases. CDR1 and CDR2 (germline): MNHNS, SASEGT. Trimming took 6 bases from V and 1 from J; bases not matched to a gene: 3. There are 15 residues in the CDR3. The CDR3 DNA is TGTGCCAGCAGCACGGGACAGGGGAGCAATCAGCCCCAGCATTTT. It translates to CASSTGQGSNQPQHF.

In nucleotides, the CDR3 is TGTGCCAGCAGTGTAGGACTAGCGGAGCAGGATGAGCAGTTCTTC. This gives the protein CASSVGLAEQDEQFF. V usage is TRBV2 and J usage is TRBJ2-1, with 10 nucleotides matching TRBD2. V dropped 4 bases and J dropped 8; count of bases not matched to a gene: 8. The germline gives CDR1 SNHLY, CDR2 FYNNEI. The CDR3 totals 15 residues.

This clone was seen a handful of times. The V call is TRBV18, the J call TRBJ2-5; D is uncertain. The V end lost 6 bases, the J end lost 5 bases, and 7 bases lay between the germline ends. Germline values: CDR1 KGHSH, CDR2 LQKENI. The CDR3 has 11 residues. DNA of the CDR3: TGTGCCAGCTCGCGATGGGAGACCCAGTACTTC. Amino acid sequence: CASSRWETQYF.

In DNA, the CDR3 is TGCAGCGTTGACAGACAGGGCGGTCGATCGGAAGCTTTCTTT. This gives the protein CSVDRQGGRSEAFF. The chain has TRBV29-1 and TRBJ1-1; 7 bases match TRBD1. V was pared by 3 bases and J by 8 bases, with 12 bases of the junction left unmatched. The CDR3 runs 14 residues. Germline V gives CDR1 SQVTM, CDR2 ANQGSEA.

The chain carries TRBV10-2 and TRBJ2-1, with TRBD2 identical over 9 bases. The CDR3 covers 15 residues. The germline V gene encodes CDR1 WSHSY and CDR2 SAAADI. The ends lost 0 bases at V and 7 bases at J; junction bases unmatched: 4. The CDR3 sequence is CASSESGLARNEQFF. The CDR3 DNA sequence: TGCGCCAGCAGTGAGTCGGGACTAGCAAGGAATGAGCAGTTCTTC.

The chain has TRBV5-4 and TRBJ2-3; 7 bases agree with TRBD1. The germline gives CDR1 SGHNT, CDR2 YYREEE (reference sequence). V shed 4 bases and J 0 bases; nucleotides not matched to a gene: 11. This CDR3 is built from 17 residues. In DNA form, the CDR3 reads TGTGCCAGCAGCCCACAACCGACAGGGCAGAGCACAGATACGCAGTATTTT. Protein: CASSPQPTGQSTDTQYF. The full variable domain, rest sourced from reference TRBV5-4 and TRBJ2-3, is ETGVTQSPTHLIKTRGQQVTLRCSSQSGHNTVSWYQQALGQGPQFIFQYYREEENGRGNFPPRFSGLQFPNYSSELNVNALELDDSALYLCASSPQPTGQSTDTQYFGPGTRLTVL.

The rearrangement uses TRBV5-1 and TRBJ2-3; 9 positions match TRBD1. The trim removed 2 bases at V and 2 bases at J, leaving 9 bases unmatched. The CDR3 has 17 amino acids. CDR1 and CDR2 (germline): SGHRS, YFSETQ. CDR3 in DNA: TGCGCCAGCAGCTTACCCGGGACAGGGAAGTTCACAGATACGCAGTATTTT. Translation gives CASSLPGTGKFTDTQYF. Based on the CDR3 plus reference TRBV5-1 and TRBJ2-3, the full variable domain is KAGVTQTPRYLIKTRGQQVTLSCSPISGHRSVSWYQQTPGQGLQFLFEYFSETQRNKGNFPGRFSGRQFSNSRSEMNVSTLELGDSALYLCASSLPGTGKFTDTQYFGPGTRLTVL.

This clone was found once. The chain carries TRBV5-5 and TRBJ2-7; 7 bases line up with TRBD1. The CDR3 is 13 residues long. J lost 4 bases, V lost 2 bases, and 3 bases had no gene match. CDR1 and CDR2 (germline): SGHKS, YYEKEE (reference sequence). CDR3 in DNA: TGTGCCAGCAGCTTCCAGACAGGGTACGAGCAGTACGTC. Encoded protein: CASSFQTGYEQYV.

The chain uses TRBV14 and TRBJ1-2, with 8 bases that match TRBD1. Germline V gives CDR1 SGHDN, CDR2 FVKESK. The length of the CDR3 is 14 residues. V lost 5 bases, J lost 4 bases, and 6 bases stayed unmatched. The CDR3 nucleotides read TGTGCCAGCAGCGACAGGGGAGGATCCTATGGCTACACCTTC. It codes for CASSDRGGSYGYTF. Filled out from reference TRBV14 and TRBJ1-2, the complete variable domain reads EAGVTQFPSHSVIEKGQTVTLRCDPISGHDNLYWYRRVMGKEIKFLLHFVKESKQDESGMPNNRFLAERTGGTYSTLKVQPAELEDSGVYFCASSDRGGSYGYTFGSGTRLTVV.

CDR3 DNA sequence: TGCGCCAGCAGCTCCGGACGGGGGGGCTACGAGCAGTACTTC. Amino acids: CASSSGRGGYEQYF. This chain uses TRBV5-1 with TRBJ2-7; 8 nucleotides line up with TRBD2. CDR3 length: 14 amino acids. Trimming took 3 bases from V and 3 from J; bases not matched to a gene: 5. CDR1 and CDR2 (germline): SGHRS, YFSETQ. The full variable domain, in which reference TRBV5-1 and TRBJ2-7 provide the parts outside the CDR3, is KAGVTQTPRYLIKTRGQQVTLSCSPISGHRSVSWYQQTPGQGLQFLFEYFSETQRNKGNFPGRFSGRQFSNSRSEMNVSTLELGDSALYLCASSSGRGGYEQYFGPGTRLTVT.

V is TRBV9 and J is TRBJ2-7, with D maybe TRBD2 (6 bases). Germline loops: CDR1 SGDLS, CDR2 YYNGEE. This CDR3 has 15 amino acids. Trimming pared 0 bases from V and 5 bases from J, leaving 15 bases between. The CDR3 region is CASSVVGGVIDEQYF. The CDR3 DNA reads as TGTGCCAGCAGCGTAGTGGGGGGAGTGATAGACGAGCAGTACTTC.

The V call is TRBV5-6, the J call TRBJ2-2, with 10 bases lining up with TRBD1. Germline CDR1 SGHDT, CDR2 YYEEEE. The CDR3 is 15 amino acids. With V trimmed by 7 bases and J by 5 bases, 8 bases remained unmatched. CDR3 protein: CASLAGTGATGELFF. CDR3 DNA: TGTGCCAGCCTCGCCGGGACAGGGGCGACCGGGGAGCTGTTTTTT.

This chain joins TRBV7-2 and TRBJ2-5; D is undetermined. The V and J ends lost 1 base and 1 base respectively, with 4 bases between them. CDR3 size: 13 residues. Per germline, CDR1 SGHTA and CDR2 FQGNSA. The CDR3 protein is CASSLVSQETQYF. In DNA, the CDR3 is TGTGCCAGCAGCTTAGTCAGCCAAGAGACCCAGTACTTC. Combining the CDR3 with reference TRBV7-2 and TRBJ2-5 gives the whole variable domain GAGVSQSPSNKVTEKGKDVELRCDPISGHTALYWYRQSLGQGLEFLIYFQGNSAPDKSGLPSDRFSAERTGGSVSTLTIQRTQQEDSAVYLCASSLVSQETQYFGPGTRLLVL.

V and J are TRBV9 and TRBJ1-2; unclear D gene. The germline gives CDR1 SGDLS, CDR2 YYNGEE. The CDR3 is 15 residues long. Trimming left V 3 bases short and J 8 bases short, with 20 bases between. Here the CDR3 reads CASSGSSSDVYGYTF. The DNA of the CDR3 is TGTGCCAGCAGCGGTTCTAGTTCTGATGTCTACGGCTACACCTTC. Variable domain in full (rest from reference TRBV9 and TRBJ1-2): DSGVTQTPKHLITATGQRVTLRCSPRSGDLSVYWYQQSLDQGLQFLIQYYNGEERAKGNILERFSAQQFPDLHSELNLSSLELGDSALYFCASSGSSSDVYGYTFGSGTRLTVV.

V gene TRBV21-1 combines with J gene TRBJ2-7; TRBD1 was called by the table and not checked on the DNA. TRBV21-1 is designated a pseudogene. The CDR3 runs 13 residues. The CDR3 is CASSTHRVYEQYV. The DNA for the CDR3 is TGTGCCAGCAGCACTCACAGGGTCTACGAGCAGTACGTC.

The genes are TRBV7-3 and TRBJ2-1; 9 bases align to TRBD2. This CDR3 contains 17 residues. Germline V lookup: CDR1 SGHTA, CDR2 FQGTGA. The V and J ends lost 1 base and 5 bases, in that order; junction bases with no gene match: 9. CDR3 amino acids: CASSLIRAGGPHNEQFF. CDR3 coding DNA: TGTGCCAGCAGCTTAATAAGGGCGGGAGGGCCACACAATGAGCAGTTCTTC.

The chain links TRBV28 to TRBJ2-5; D gene unclear. V lost 2 bases, J lost 4 bases, and 8 bases lay in between. CDR3 size: 13 residues. CDR1 and CDR2 from the germline V gene are MDHEN and SYDVKM. In DNA, the CDR3 is TGTGCCAGCAGTTTAGCGACGGGAGAGACCCAGTACTTC. Protein: CASSLATGETQYF.

This clone was observed a single time. This sequence joins TRBV27 and TRBJ2-3; possible D gene TRBD2, 6 bases. Germline lookup yields CDR1 MNHEY and CDR2 SMNVEV (reference sequence). Trimming took 2 bases from V and 3 from J, leaving 12 bases between them. The CDR3 has 15 amino acids. DNA for the CDR3: TGTGCCAGCAGTTTACAGCGGGTGGGGACAGATACGCAGTATTTT. Amino acid sequence: CASSLQRVGTDTQYF.

The V and J genes are TRBV10-3 and TRBJ1-2; tentatively, D is TRBD1 (5 bases). From germline, CDR1 is ENHRY and CDR2 SYGVKD. The CDR3 spans 18 residues. V lost 2 bases to trimming and J lost 0 bases, with 19 bases between them. The CDR3 DNA follows: TGTGCCATCAGTGAGGTCGGGGGAAAATTCCTAGCTAACTATGGCTACACCTTC. Its protein is CAISEVGGKFLANYGYTF.

This chain uses TRBV27 with TRBJ2-1, with D uncertain. Trimming removed 0 bases from V and 8 bases from J, with 11 bases in between. This CDR3 has 14 amino acids. Looked up from germline, CDR1 is MNHEY and CDR2 is SMNVEV (reference sequence). The chain's CDR3 is CASSLSGPPDEQFF. In DNA form, the CDR3 reads TGTGCCAGCAGTTTATCGGGCCCTCCGGATGAGCAGTTCTTC.